Listed here are 13 T cell receptor beta chains from one sample, sequenced in a study of T cell responses to AZD1222 COVID-19 vaccine. Clones were read by immunoSEQ multiplex PCR, and TCRdb kept only the in-frame ones, dropping some. The sample contains 58,000 or so clones, 84% of which appear only once. The source was peripheral blood, collected on day 0 of AZD1222 vaccination. The source of these receptors is an adult in good health.

This clone was seen a few times. The CDR3 reads CASRRTGQSENEKLFF. The CDR3 coding sequence is TGTGCCAGCAGGAGGACTGGACAGTCAGAGAATGAAAAACTGTTTTTT. The chain carries TRBV2 and TRBJ1-4, with D possibly TRBD1 on 6 matching bases. CDR3 length: 16 residues. Germline V gene lookup returns CDR1 SNHLY and CDR2 FYNNEI. V lost 6 bases to trimming and J lost 5 bases, with 19 bases between them.

This chain links TRBV4-3 with TRBJ2-5; TRBD1 might be the D (5 bases). In germline, CDR1 is LGHNA, CDR2 YSLEER. The V gene lost 1 base and the J gene lost 1 base, with 10 bases spanning the gap. The CDR3 extends over 15 amino acids. CDR3 protein: CASSQVWGSQETQYF. As DNA, the CDR3 is TGCGCCAGCAGCCAAGTTTGGGGCTCCCAAGAGACCCAGTACTTC.

The chain has TRBV3-1 (or the pseudogene TRBV3-2) and TRBJ2-1, with 9 bases that match TRBD2. The CDR3 consists of 17 residues. The V gene end was trimmed by 2 bases and the J gene end by 5 bases; junction bases not matched to a gene: 10. Germline V CDR1 and CDR2: LGHDT, YNNKEL (reference sequence). The CDR3: CASSQTGIAGAHNEQFF. The CDR3 DNA reads as TGTGCCAGCAGCCAAACCGGCATAGCGGGGGCCCACAATGAGCAGTTCTTC.

In DNA, the CDR3 is TGTGCCAGCAGCTTAGCGGAGGTAGGGTACGAGCAGTACTTC. This encodes CASSLAEVGYEQYF. The rearrangement joins TRBV7-7 to TRBJ2-7; D possibly corresponds to TRBD2 (5 bases). This CDR3 spans 14 amino acids. Per germline, CDR1 SSHAT and CDR2 FNYEAQ (reference sequence). Trimming cost V 0 bases and J 4 bases, with 10 bases left between them.

The rearrangement uses TRBV7-9 and TRBJ1-1; D uncertain. The CDR3 totals 15 residues. Per the germline V gene, CDR1 is SEHNR and CDR2 is FQNEAQ (reference sequence). Trimming removed 5 bases at V and 0 bases at J, with 13 bases between. The CDR3 nucleotides read TGTGCCAGCAGCCCAGTCAGACTTTTGAACACTGAAGCTTTCTTT. Translating gives CASSPVRLLNTEAFF.

The chain recombines TRBV28 with TRBJ2-7; 7 bases map to TRBD1. With 6 bases clipped from V and 3 bases from J, the junction kept 14 bases outside the gene matches. CDR1 MDHEN and CDR2 SYDVKM come from the germline V gene. The length of the CDR3 is 16 residues. The DNA of the CDR3 is TGTGCCAGCAGCCCCGCTGGGGCAGGGGGTATCTACGAGCAGTACTTC. The encoded protein is CASSPAGAGGIYEQYF.

This clone was detected a few times. The chain has TRBV9 and TRBJ2-7, with 7 nucleotides matching TRBD1. The CDR3 has 14 residues. Losses at the gene ends were 3 bases for V and 1 base for J; bases not matched to a gene: 4. Germline-derived CDR1 and CDR2 are SGDLS and YYNGEE. The CDR3 loop reads CASSARQGSYEQYF. The DNA of the CDR3 is TGTGCCAGCAGCGCTAGACAGGGTTCCTACGAGCAGTACTTC.

J is TRBJ2-7 and V is TRBV19, with D hard to call. Germline loops: CDR1 LNHDA, CDR2 SQIVND (reference sequence). V shed 10 bases and J shed 1 base, with 17 bases lying between them. The CDR3 runs 14 residues. The CDR3 coding sequence is TGTGCCACCTCAGGTAGGGTAGGTTCCTACGAGCAGTACTTC. Encoded protein: CATSGRVGSYEQYF.

The V gene is TRBV19, the J gene TRBJ1-1, with 7 bases matching TRBD1. Germline-derived CDR1 and CDR2 are LNHDA and SQIVND (reference sequence). The CDR3 runs to 13 residues. J was trimmed by 7 bases and V by 7 bases; bases with no gene match: 9. DNA of the CDR3: TGTGCCAGTAACCACGACAGGGCAGTTGAAGCTTTCTTT. Protein product: CASNHDRAVEAFF. The full variable domain, with the rest looked up from reference TRBV19 and TRBJ1-1, is DGGITQSPKYLFRKEGQNVTLSCEQNLNHDAMYWYRQDPGQGLRLIYYSQIVNDFQKGDIAEGYSVSREKKESFPLTVTSAQKNPTAFYLCASNHDRAVEAFFGQGTRLTVV.

The chain is built from TRBV6-1 and TRBJ2-7; 8 bases align to TRBD1. Germline values: CDR1 MNHNS, CDR2 SASEGT. CDR3 length equals 17 residues. V lost 0 bases and J lost 2; bases outside the gene matches: 9. The CDR3 region has the DNA TGTGCCAGCAGTGAAGCAAAGTGGGGACAGGCGGCCTACGAGCAGTACTTC. Translated, it gives CASSEAKWGQAAYEQYF.

The sample holds one count of this clone. V usage is TRBV3-1 (or the pseudogene TRBV3-2) and J usage is TRBJ2-3; TRBD2 might be the D (5 bases). The CDR3 length is 15 residues. Germline lookup yields CDR1 LGHDT and CDR2 YNNKEL (reference sequence). V shed 3 bases and J shed 5 bases, with 15 bases lying between them. CDR3 sequence (DNA): TGTGCCAGCAGCCATAACTTCCTAAGCGGAGATACGCAGTATTTT. Translating it yields CASSHNFLSGDTQYF.

The chain combines TRBV12-3 or TRBV12-4 with TRBJ2-3; tentative D call: TRBD2 (5 bases). Trimming stripped 6 bases from V and 3 bases from J, with 7 bases between. The CDR3 consists of 12 residues. Written as DNA, the CDR3 is TGTGCCAGCAGCCGAGGGACAGATACGCAGTATTTT. Amino acid sequence: CASSRGTDTQYF.

The gene calls are TRBV23-1 and TRBJ1-5; the match to TRBD1 covers 7 bases. TRBV23-1 is noted as an ORF with a role that remains uncertain. V trimming: 2 bases; J trimming: 0 bases; junction bases outside the gene matches: 10. The length of the CDR3 is 18 residues. CDR3 nucleotide sequence: TGCGCCAGCAGTCAAGGATCTCGCAGGGGGTTTAGCAATCAGCCCCAGCATTTT. Residues: CASSQGSRRGFSNQPQHF.